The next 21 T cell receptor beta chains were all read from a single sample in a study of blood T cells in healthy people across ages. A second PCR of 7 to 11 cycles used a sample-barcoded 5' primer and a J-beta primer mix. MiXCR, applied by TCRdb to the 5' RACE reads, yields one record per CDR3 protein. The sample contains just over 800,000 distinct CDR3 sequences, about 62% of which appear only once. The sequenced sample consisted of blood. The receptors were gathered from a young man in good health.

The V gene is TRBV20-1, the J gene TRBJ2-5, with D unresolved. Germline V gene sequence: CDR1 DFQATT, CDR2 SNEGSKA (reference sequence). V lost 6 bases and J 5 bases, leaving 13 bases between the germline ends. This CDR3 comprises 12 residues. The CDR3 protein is CSADWARETQYF. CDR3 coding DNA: TGCAGTGCAGACTGGGCCCGGGAGACCCAGTACTTC.

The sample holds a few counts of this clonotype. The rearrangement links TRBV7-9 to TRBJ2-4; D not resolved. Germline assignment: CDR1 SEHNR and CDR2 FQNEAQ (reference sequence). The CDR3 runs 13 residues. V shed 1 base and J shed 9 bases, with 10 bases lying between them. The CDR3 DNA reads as TGTGCCAGCAGCTTAGGTGCTTTGCCCATTCAGTACTTC. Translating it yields CASSLGALPIQYF.

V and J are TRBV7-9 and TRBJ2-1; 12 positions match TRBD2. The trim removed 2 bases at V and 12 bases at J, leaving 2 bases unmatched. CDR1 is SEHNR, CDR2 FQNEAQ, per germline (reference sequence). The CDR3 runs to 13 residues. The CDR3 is CASSLPSGGVQFF. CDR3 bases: TGTGCCAGCAGCTTACCTAGCGGGGGGGTGCAGTTCTTC.

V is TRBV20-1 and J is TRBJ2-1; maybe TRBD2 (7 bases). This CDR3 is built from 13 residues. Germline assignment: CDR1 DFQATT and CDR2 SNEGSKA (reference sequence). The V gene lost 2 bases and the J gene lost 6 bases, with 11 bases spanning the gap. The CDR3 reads CSARPGGLNEQFF. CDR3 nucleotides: TGCAGTGCTAGACCGGGGGGCCTCAATGAGCAGTTCTTC.

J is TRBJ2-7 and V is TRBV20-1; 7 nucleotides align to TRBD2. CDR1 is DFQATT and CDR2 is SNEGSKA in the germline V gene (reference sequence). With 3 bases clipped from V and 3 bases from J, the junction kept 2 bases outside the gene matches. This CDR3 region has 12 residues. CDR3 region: CSARREIYEQYF. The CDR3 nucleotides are TGCAGTGCTAGGCGGGAGATCTACGAGCAGTACTTC.

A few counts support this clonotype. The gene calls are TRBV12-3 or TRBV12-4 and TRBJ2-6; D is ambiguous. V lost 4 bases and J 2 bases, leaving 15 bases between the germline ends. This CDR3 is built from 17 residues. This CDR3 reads CASSSRGGVAGANVLTF. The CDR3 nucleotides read TGTGCCAGCAGTTCCCGAGGCGGTGTGGCTGGGGCCAACGTCCTGACTTTC.

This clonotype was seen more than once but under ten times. CDR3 nucleotides: TGCAGTGCCCGTGAGGACCCGACTTATGGCTACACCTTC. Its protein product is CSAREDPTYGYTF. The chain employs TRBV20-1 and TRBJ1-2; D gene unclear. Germline CDR1 and CDR2: DFQATT and SNEGSKA (reference sequence). V lost 6 bases, J lost 5 bases, and 16 bases lay in between. The CDR3 totals 13 residues.

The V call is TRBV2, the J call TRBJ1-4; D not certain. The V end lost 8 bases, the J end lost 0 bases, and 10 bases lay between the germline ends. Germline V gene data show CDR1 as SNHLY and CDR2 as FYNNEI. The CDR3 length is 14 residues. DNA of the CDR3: TGTGCCAGCCGGAAACCAGCAACTAATGAAAAACTGTTTTTT. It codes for CASRKPATNEKLFF.

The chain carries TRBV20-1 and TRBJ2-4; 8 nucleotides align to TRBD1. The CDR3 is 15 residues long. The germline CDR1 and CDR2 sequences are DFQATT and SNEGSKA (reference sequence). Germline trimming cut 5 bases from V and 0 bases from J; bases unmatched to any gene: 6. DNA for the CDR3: TGCAGTGCTTTCGGACAGGGAATAGCCAAAAACATTCAGTACTTC. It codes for CSAFGQGIAKNIQYF.

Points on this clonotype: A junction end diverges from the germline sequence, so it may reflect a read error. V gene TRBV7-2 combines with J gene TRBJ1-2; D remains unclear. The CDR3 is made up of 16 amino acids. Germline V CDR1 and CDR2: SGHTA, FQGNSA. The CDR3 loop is CASSLDPRNTNYGYIF. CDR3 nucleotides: TGTGCCAGCAGCTTAGACCCCCGAAATACTAACTATGGCTACATCTTC.

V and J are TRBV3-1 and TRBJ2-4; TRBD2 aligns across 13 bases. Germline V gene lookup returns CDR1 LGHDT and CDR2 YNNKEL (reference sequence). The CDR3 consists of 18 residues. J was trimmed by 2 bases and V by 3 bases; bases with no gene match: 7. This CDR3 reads CASSHPGGLAGTKNIQYF. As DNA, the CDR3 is TGTGCCAGCAGCCACCCGGGGGGACTAGCGGGAACCAAAAACATTCAGTACTTC.

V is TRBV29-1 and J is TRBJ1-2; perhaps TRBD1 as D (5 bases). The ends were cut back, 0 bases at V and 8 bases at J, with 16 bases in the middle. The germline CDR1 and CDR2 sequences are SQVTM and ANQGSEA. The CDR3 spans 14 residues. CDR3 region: CSVEEGSDMGGYTF. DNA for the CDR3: TGCAGCGTTGAAGAAGGATCGGACATGGGGGGCTACACCTTC.

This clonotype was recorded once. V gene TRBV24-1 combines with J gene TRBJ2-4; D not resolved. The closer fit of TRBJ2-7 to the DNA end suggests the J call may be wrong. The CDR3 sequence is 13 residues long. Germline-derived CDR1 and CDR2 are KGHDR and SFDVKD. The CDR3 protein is CATSDERSYEQYF. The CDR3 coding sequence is TGTGCCACCAGTGATGAGCGAAGCTACGAGCAGTACTTC.

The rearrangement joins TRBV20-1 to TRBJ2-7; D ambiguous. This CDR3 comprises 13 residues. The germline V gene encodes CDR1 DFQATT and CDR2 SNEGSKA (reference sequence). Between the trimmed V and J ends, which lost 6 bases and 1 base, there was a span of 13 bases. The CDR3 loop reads CSAPPDTSYEQYF. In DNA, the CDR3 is TGCAGTGCCCCCCCTGACACTTCCTACGAGCAGTACTTC.

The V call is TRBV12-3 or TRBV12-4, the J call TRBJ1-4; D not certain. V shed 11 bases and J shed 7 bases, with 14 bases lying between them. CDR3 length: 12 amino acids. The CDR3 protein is CASRLKSEKLFF. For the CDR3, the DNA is TGTGCCTCCCGCCTGAAGAGTGAAAAACTGTTTTTT.

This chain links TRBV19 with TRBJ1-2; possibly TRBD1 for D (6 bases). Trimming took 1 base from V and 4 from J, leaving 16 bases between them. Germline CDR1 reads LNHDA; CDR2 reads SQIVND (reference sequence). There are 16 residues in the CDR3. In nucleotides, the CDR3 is TGTGCCAGTAGTATAGCTGCGGGGGCCGGGAGCTATGGCTACACCTTC. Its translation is CASSIAAGAGSYGYTF.

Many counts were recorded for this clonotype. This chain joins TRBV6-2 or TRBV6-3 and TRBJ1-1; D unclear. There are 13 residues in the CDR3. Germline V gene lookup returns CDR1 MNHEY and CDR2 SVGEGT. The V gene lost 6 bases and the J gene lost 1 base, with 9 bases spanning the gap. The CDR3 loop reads CASSFSGNTEAFF. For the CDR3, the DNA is TGTGCCAGCAGCTTCTCAGGGAACACTGAAGCTTTCTTT.

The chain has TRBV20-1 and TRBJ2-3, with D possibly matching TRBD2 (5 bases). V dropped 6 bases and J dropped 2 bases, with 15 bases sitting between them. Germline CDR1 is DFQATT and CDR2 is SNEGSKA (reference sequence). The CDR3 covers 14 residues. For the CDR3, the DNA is TGCAGTGCAACGGACGGGGATTACACAGATACGCAGTATTTT. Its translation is CSATDGDYTDTQYF.

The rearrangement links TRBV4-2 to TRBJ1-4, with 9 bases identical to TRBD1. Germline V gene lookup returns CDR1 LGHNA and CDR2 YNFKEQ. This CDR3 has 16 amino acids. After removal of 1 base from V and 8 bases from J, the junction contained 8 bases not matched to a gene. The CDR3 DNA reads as TGTGCCAGCAGCCAAGCGCCGGGACAGGGTAGCGAAAAACTGTTTTTT. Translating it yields CASSQAPGQGSEKLFF.

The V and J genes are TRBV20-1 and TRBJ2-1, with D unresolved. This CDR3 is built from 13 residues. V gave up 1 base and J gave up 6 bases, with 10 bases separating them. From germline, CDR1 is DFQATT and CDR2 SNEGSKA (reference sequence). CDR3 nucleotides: TGCAGTGCTAGAGGGGGATATGGCAATGAGCAGTTCTTC. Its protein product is CSARGGYGNEQFF.

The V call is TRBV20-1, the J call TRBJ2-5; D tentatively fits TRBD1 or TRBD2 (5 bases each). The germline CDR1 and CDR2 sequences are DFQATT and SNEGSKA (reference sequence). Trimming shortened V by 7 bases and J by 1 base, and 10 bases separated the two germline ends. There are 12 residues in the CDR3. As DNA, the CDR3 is TGCAGTGGGGGACGGCGCCAAGAGACCCAGTACTTC. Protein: CSGGRRQETQYF.